This T cell receptor (beta chain) was documented in a study of T cells in tuberculosis. Turning to the study itself: IGRA-negative adolescents, IGRA-positive adolescents with latent tuberculosis and adults with active tuberculosis formed this South African cohort. Points from the study as a whole: Active tuberculosis patients had shorter CDR3-alpha; the beta difference was nonsignificant. A GMM-specific repertoire classifier reached 80% to 90% accuracy, AUROC around 0.87.

Concerning this clone: What it recognizes is unknown.

Using immunoSEQ multiplex PCR, the repertoire was profiled, and TCRdb retains in-frame clones only, with some absent. The table lists some 6,000 clones, less than 98% of them singletons. The CDR3 has 15 residues. Germline V gene sequence: CDR1 MNHEY, CDR2 SVGAGI. V shed 5 bases and J 8 bases; nucleotides not matched to a gene: 10. Time point specified: new active TB diagnosis, blood taken before or within 7 days of starting treatment. Unsorted cryopreserved PBMC were sequenced, averaging about 100,000 T cells per clinical donor. The chain combines TRBV6-5 with TRBJ1-4, with 8 bases identical to TRBD1. This material consisted of PBMCs, taken at tuberculosis diagnosis. The TCR was taken from an adult with tuberculosis. The CDR3 DNA reads TGTGCCAGCAGTAACGCAGGACAGGGCGGGGAAAAACTGTTTTTT. Amino acids: CASSNAGQGGEKLFF.